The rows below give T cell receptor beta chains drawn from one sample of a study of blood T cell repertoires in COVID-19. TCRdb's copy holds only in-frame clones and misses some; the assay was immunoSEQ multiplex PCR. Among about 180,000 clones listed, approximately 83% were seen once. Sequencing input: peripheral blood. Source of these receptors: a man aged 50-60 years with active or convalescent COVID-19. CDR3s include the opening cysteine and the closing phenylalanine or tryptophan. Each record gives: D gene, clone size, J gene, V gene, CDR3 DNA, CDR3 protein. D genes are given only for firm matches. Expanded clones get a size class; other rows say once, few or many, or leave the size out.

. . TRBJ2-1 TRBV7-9 TGTGCCAGCAGCGTCCAGACTCCTTCTTCCTACAATGAGCAGTTCTTC CASSVQTPSSYNEQFF
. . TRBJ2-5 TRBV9 TGTGCCAGCAGCGTAGCTACTTCGTACCAAGAGACCCAGTACTTC CASSVATSYQETQYF
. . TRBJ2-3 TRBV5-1 TGCGCCAGCAGAGAGCGGGGCACAGATACGCAGTATTTT CASRERGTDTQYF
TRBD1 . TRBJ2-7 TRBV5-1 TGCGCCAGCAGCTTCGGGACAGCATCCTACGAGCAGTACTTC CASSFGTASYEQYF
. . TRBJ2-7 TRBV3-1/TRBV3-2 TGTGCCAGCAGCCTCGGGTACGAGCAGTACTTC CASSLGYEQYF
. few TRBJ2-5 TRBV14 TGTGCCAGCAGCCAAGTCTATGACAGCCAAGAGACCCAGTACTTC CASSQVYDSQETQYF
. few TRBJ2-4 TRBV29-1 TGCAGCGTAGCCTTGGGCGCGGCCGAGGGCATTCAGTACTTC CSVALGAAEGIQYF
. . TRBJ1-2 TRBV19 TGTGCCACCCAAGGGGTGACCTATGGCTACACCTTC CATQGVTYGYTF
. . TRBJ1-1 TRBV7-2 TGTGCCAGCAGCTTAAGGAGGGTGAACACTGAAGCTTTCTTT CASSLRRVNTEAFF
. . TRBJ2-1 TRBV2 TGTGCCAGCAGTTCTCAGGGCGATGAGCAGTTCTTC CASSSQGDEQFF
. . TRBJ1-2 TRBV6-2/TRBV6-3 TGTGCCAGCAGTTACGACGGGAATCCCCACTATGGCTACACCTTC CASSYDGNPHYGYTF
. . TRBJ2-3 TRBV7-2 TGTGCCAGCAGTAAACCCGGGAGAATTATAGATACGCAGTATTTT CASSKPGRIIDTQYF
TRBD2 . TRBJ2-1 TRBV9 TGTGCCAGCAGCCTCTCCTATAGCGGGAGGGCCGGTGAGCAGTTCTTC CASSLSYSGRAGEQFF
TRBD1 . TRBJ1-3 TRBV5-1 TGCGCCAGCAGCTTAACCGGGACAGGGGGCGCAGAAAACACCATATATTTT CASSLTGTGGAENTIYF
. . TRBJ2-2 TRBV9 TGTGCCAGCAGCCCTTCTCTTTTGGGGACAAACACCGGGGAGCTGTTTTTT CASSPSLLGTNTGELFF
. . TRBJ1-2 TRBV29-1 TGCAGCGTTGAAGACAGGCAAGTGGGTAACTATGGCTACACCTTC CSVEDRQVGNYGYTF
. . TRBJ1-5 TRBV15 TGTGCCACCAGGAATATCCAGGATAGGAATCAGCCCCAGCATTTT CATRNIQDRNQPQHF
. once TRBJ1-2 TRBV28 TGTGCCAGCAGCTCGCAGGGAGGCTACACCTTC CASSSQGGYTF
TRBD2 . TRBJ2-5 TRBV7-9 TGTGCCAGCAGCTTAGCGAGGCTAGCGGGGGTACATGAAACCCAGTACTTC CASSLARLAGVHETQYF
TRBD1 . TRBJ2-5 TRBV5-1 TGCGCCAGCAGCTTGGAATTTGGACAGGGGCGGGAGACCCAGTACTTC CASSLEFGQGRETQYF
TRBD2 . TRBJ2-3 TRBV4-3 TGCGCCAGCAAAAAAGCGGGGGTGACAGATACGCAGTATTTT CASKKAGVTDTQYF
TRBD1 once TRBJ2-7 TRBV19 TGTGCCAGTAGTCCCGGGACAGTCTCCTACGAGCAGTACTTC CASSPGTVSYEQYF
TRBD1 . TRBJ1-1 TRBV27 TGTGCCAGCAGTCTGCTTGTACCGCAGGGGGCGCGGTATATGAACACTGAAGCTTTCTTT CASSLLVPQGARYMNTEAFF
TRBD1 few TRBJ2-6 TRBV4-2 TGTGCCAGCAGCCAAGGGCAGGACAGGGGCTCTGGGGCCAACGTCCTGACTTTC CASSQGQDRGSGANVLTF
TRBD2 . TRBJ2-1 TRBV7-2 TGTGCCAGCAGCCGTCCGGGACTAGCTACATGGGAGCAGTTCTTC CASSRPGLATWEQFF
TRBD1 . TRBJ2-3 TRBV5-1 TGCGCCAGCAGCTGGGACAGGGCGGAGGGAGATACGCAGTATTTT CASSWDRAEGDTQYF
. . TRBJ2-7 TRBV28 TGTGCCAGCATCCCATCCACAGTCTACGAGCAGTACTTC CASIPSTVYEQYF
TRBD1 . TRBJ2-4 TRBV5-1 TGCGCCAGCAGCTGGACAGGACTAGCCAAAAACATTCAGTACTTC CASSWTGLAKNIQYF
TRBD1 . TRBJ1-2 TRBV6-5 TGTGCCAGCAGTTACTCCTCGACAGGGGGTGGCTACACCTTC CASSYSSTGGGYTF
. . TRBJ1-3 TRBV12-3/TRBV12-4 TGTGCCAGCCAATCTGGGGGGGAAAACACCATATATTTT CASQSGGENTIYF
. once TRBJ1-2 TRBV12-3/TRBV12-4 TGTGCCAGCAGTTTCGGACAGAGCTATGGCTACACCTTC CASSFGQSYGYTF
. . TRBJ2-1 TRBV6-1 TGTGCCAGCAGTGAAGGTGCGACGGGAGTACATGAGCAGTTCTTC CASSEGATGVHEQFF
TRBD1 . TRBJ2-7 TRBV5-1 TGCGCCAGCAGCTTGGTGGGACAGGGCTTAGACGAGCAGTACTTC CASSLVGQGLDEQYF
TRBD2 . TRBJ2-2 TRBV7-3 TGTGCCAGCAGCCCAGGTCCACTAGCGGGGTTCGCGAACACCGGGGAGCTGTTTTTT CASSPGPLAGFANTGELFF